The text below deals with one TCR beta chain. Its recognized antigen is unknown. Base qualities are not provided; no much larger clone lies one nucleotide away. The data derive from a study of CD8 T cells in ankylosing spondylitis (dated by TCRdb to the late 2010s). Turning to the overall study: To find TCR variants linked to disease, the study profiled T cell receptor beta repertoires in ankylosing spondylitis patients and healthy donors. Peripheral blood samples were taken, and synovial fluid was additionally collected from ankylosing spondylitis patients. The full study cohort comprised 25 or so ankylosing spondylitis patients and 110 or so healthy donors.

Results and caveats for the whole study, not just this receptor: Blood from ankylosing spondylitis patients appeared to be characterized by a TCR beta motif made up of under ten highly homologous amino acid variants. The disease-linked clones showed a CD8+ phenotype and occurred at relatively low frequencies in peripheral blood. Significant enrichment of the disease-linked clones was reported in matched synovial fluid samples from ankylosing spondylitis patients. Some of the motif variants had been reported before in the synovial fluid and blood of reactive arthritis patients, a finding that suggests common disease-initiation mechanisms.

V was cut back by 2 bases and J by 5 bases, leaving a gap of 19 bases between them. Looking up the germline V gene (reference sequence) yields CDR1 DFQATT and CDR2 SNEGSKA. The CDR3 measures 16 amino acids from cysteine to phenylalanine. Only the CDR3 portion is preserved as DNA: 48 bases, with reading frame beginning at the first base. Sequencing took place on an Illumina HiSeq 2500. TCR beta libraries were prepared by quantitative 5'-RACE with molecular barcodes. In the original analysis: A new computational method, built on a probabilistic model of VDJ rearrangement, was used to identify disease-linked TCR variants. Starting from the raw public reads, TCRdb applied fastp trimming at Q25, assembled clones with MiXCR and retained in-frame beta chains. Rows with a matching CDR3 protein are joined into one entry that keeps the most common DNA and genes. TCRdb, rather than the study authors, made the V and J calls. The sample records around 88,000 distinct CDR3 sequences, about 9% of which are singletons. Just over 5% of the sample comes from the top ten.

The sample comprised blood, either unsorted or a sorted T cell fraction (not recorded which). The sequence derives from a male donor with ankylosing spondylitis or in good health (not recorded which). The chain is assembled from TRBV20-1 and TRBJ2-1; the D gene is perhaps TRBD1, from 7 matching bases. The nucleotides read TGCAGTGCTAGATCTCCGGGCAGGGGGGTTGACAATGAGCAGTTCTTC. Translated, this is CSARSPGRGVDNEQFF.